The clone carrying this T cell receptor beta chain occurred a few times. V gave up 2 bases and J gave up 5 bases, with 13 bases separating them. The germline V gene encodes CDR1 ENHRY and CDR2 SYGVKD. This CDR3 contains 14 residues. This sample was taken from a study of patients and donors after allogeneic stem cell transplantation. TCRdb used MiXCR to reprocess the RT-PCR reads, holding one entry per CDR3 protein. The sample yields 920,000 or so distinct CDR3 sequences, approximately 18% seen once. The genes are TRBV10-3 and TRBJ2-7, with D uncertain. This clonotype was obtained from a human donor who was either an allogeneic HSCT recipient or a stem cell or donor lymphocyte infusion donor (not recorded which). It is not recorded whose cells these are; they may come from a transplant donor. Sequencing input: blood, either unsorted or a sorted T cell fraction (not recorded which). This CDR3 is CAISEVGKQDEQYF. The CDR3 DNA reads as TGTGCCATCAGTGAGGTGGGAAAGCAGGACGAGCAGTACTTC.